Listed below are T cell receptor beta chains from one sample, sequenced in a study of blood T cell repertoires in COVID-19. Sequenced by immunoSEQ multiplex PCR; TCRdb stores in-frame clones only, minus some. The data show tens of thousands of clones, approximately 91% seen once. Sequenced material: peripheral blood. Receptor source: a man in his fifties or sixties with active COVID-19. Both conserved end residues are part of each CDR3. The D gene is left open where the match is weak. Size values are once, few and many counts, or a class for expanded clones, and some rows have none.

v_gene	abundance	j_gene	d_gene	CDR3nt	CDR3aa
TRBV11-1	NA	TRBJ2-2	NA	TGTGCCAGCAGCTTAGCGTCGTCGAGCACCGGGGAGCTGTTTTTT	CASSLASSSTGELFF
TRBV6-5	NA	TRBJ1-1	NA	TGTGCCAGCAGTTATAACGTCGAAGCGGCGACCGAAGCTTTCTTT	CASSYNVEAATEAFF
TRBV7-9	NA	TRBJ1-2	NA	TGTGCCAGCAGCTTCCCGGGAGCACGGGACTATGGCTACACCTTC	CASSFPGARDYGYTF
TRBV5-6	NA	TRBJ2-3	NA	TGTGCCAGCACCCGTCGGGGGTTGAGAGATACGCAGTATTTT	CASTRRGLRDTQYF
TRBV18	NA	TRBJ1-2	TRBD1	TGTGCCAGCTCACCAGCGGGCACAGGGGGCGGCTACACCTTC	CASSPAGTGGGYTF
TRBV10-2	few	TRBJ1-1	NA	TGCGCCAGCAGTGAGGGATACGGGGCGGGGGGAAACACTGAAGCTTTCTTT	CASSEGYGAGGNTEAFF
TRBV19	NA	TRBJ2-2	NA	TGTGCCAGTATCATGAGTCTAGCGACCGGGGAGCTGTTTTTT	CASIMSLATGELFF
TRBV24-1	NA	TRBJ2-3	NA	TGTGCCACCAGTCACAGGTCAGATACGCAGTATTTT	CATSHRSDTQYF
TRBV7-2	NA	TRBJ2-1	TRBD2	TGTGCCAGCAGCTTAGCTGTAGCGGGGGGGGCTAATGAGCAGTTCTTC	CASSLAVAGGANEQFF
TRBV5-1	once	TRBJ2-3	NA	TGCGCCAGCAGCTCTACGTACAGGGAGCGAGATACGCAGTATTTT	CASSSTYRERDTQYF
TRBV13	NA	TRBJ1-2	TRBD1	TGTGCCAGCAGCAGGGACAGTTACTATGGCTACACCTTC	CASSRDSYYGYTF
TRBV29-1	NA	TRBJ2-7	TRBD2	TGCAGCGTTCGACTAGCGGGAGGCGAGCAGTACTTC	CSVRLAGGEQYF